This T cell receptor beta chain was retrieved from a study of shared clonotypes between healthy human individuals. Study as a whole: The study used three CD4 naive, three CD4 memory, two CD8 naive and one CD8 memory plate per donor. Whole-study results and caveats: An anticipated effect of sequencing depth on clonotype sharing among donors was recognized.

Some clones are missing from TCRdb's copy, which holds only in-frame ones; the method was immunoSEQ multiplex PCR. Found here are 2 million to 3 million clones, approximately 94% of them singletons; the top ten hold 0.14%. In the case of this clone: Its matching antigen is unknown. The same CDR3 can be traced to other DNA sequences in this sample.

The V gene's germline CDR1 is SGHRS and CDR2 YFSETQ. The CDR3 contains 15 residues. The ends were cut back, 4 bases at V and 0 bases at J, with 11 bases in the middle. This sequence was found in a man aged 18 to 35 in good health. The chain joins TRBV5-1 to TRBJ1-3; D gene ambiguous. Sequenced material: naive CD4+ T cells sorted from blood. Subset in this sample: CD45RA+ positively selected. The CDR3 sequence: CASSPTWGSGNTIYF. CDR3 nucleotide sequence: TGCGCCAGCAGCCCGACCTGGGGCTCTGGAAACACCATATATTTT.